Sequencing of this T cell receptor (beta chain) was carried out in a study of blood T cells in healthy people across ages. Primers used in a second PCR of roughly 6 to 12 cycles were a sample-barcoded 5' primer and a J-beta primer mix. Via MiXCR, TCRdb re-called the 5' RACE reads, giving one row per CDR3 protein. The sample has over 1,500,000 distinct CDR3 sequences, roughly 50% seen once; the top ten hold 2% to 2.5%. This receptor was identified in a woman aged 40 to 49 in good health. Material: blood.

CDR3 nucleotide sequence: TGTGCCAGCAGACAATCGGAGGGCACTGAAGCTTTCTTT. Translation: CASRQSEGTEAFF. The chain links TRBV11-3 to TRBJ1-1; D unclear. V lost 6 bases and J 4 bases, leaving 12 bases between the germline ends. Germline V lookup: CDR1 SGHNT, CDR2 YENEEA. The CDR3 spans 13 residues. The full variable domain, in which reference TRBV11-3 and TRBJ1-1 provide the parts outside the CDR3, is EAGVVQSPRYKIIEKKQPVAFWCNPISGHNTLYWYLQNLGQGPELLIRYENEEAVDDSQLPKDRFSAERLKGVDSTLKIQPAELGDSAVYLCASRQSEGTEAFFGQGTRLTVV.